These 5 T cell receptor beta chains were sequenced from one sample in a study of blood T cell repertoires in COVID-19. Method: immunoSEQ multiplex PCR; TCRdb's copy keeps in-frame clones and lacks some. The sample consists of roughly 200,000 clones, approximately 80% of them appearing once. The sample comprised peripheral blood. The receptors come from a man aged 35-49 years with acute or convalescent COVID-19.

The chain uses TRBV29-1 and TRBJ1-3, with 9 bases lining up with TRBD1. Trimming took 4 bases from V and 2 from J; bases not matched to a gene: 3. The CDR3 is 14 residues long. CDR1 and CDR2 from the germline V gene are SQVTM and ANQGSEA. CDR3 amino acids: CSVGNRGPGNTIYF. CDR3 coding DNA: TGCAGCGTTGGAAACAGGGGGCCTGGAAACACCATATATTTT. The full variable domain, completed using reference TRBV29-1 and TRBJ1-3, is SAVISQKPSRDICQRGTSLTIQCQVDSQVTMMFWYRQQPGQSLTLIATANQGSEATYESGFVIDKFPISRPNLTFSTLTVSNMSPEDSSIYLCSVGNRGPGNTIYFGEGSWLTVV.

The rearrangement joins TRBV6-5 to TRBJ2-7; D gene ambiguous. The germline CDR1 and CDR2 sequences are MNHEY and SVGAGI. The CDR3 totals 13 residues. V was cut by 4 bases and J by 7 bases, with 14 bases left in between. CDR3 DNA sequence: TGTGCCAGCAGTTCCCCTGTAACGCGAGAGCAGTACTTC. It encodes CASSSPVTREQYF.

CDR3 protein: CAISESRPGGANGYTF. The CDR3 region has the DNA TGTGCCATCAGTGAGTCTCGGCCCGGGGGGGCTAATGGCTACACCTTC. The chain employs TRBV10-3 and TRBJ1-2, with TRBD1 as a possible D gene (6 bases). The V end was cut by 0 bases, the J end by 6 bases, with 17 bases between. Looked up from germline, CDR1 is ENHRY and CDR2 is SYGVKD. This CDR3 has 16 residues.

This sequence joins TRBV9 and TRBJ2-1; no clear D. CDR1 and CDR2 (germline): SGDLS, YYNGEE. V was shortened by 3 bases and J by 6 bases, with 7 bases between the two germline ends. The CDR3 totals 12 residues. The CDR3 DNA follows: TGTGCCAGCAGCGCCTACAGCAATGAGCAGTTCTTC. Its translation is CASSAYSNEQFF.

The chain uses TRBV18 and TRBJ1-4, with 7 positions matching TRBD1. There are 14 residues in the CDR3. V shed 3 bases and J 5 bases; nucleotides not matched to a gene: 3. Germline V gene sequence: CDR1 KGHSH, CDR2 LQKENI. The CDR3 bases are TGTGCCAGCTCACCCGGGACAGAGAATGAAAAACTGTTTTTT. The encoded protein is CASSPGTENEKLFF.